This T cell receptor beta chain is from a study of cytotoxic CD8 clonotypes in ibrutinib-treated CLL. Findings and caveats of the study: Clonality rose at ibrutinib response, held steady in sustained remission, and fell toward baseline at progression.

Comments on this clone: No antigen is known for it.

CDR3 length equals 14 residues. Trimming removed 1 base at V and 5 bases at J, with 12 bases between. Germline lookup yields CDR1 LGHNA and CDR2 YNFKEQ. Profiled with immunoSEQ multiplex PCR; TCRdb holds only in-frame clones, not every one. The repertoire has 55,000 to 80,000 clones, roughly 50% of them found once; the top ten carry approximately 15%. The source was PBMCs, collected after 12 months of ibrutinib treatment. This TCR was recovered from a human donor with chronic lymphocytic leukemia. The rearrangement uses TRBV4-2 and TRBJ2-7, with D unresolved. For the CDR3, the DNA is TGTGCCAGCAGCCAAGCCGGCACCAGTAACGAGCAGTACTTC. Translated: CASSQAGTSNEQYF.